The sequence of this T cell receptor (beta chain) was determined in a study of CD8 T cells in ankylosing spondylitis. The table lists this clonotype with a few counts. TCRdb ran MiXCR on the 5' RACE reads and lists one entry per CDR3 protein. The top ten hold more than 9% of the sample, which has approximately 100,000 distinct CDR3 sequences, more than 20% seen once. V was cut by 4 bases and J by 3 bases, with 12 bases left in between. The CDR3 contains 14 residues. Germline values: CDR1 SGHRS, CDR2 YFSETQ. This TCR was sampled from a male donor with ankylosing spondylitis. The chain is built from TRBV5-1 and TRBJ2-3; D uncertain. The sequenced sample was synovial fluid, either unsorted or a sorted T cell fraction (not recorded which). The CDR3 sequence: CASSNDLGTDTQYF. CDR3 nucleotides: TGCGCCAGCAGCAACGACTTGGGAACAGATACGCAGTATTTT.